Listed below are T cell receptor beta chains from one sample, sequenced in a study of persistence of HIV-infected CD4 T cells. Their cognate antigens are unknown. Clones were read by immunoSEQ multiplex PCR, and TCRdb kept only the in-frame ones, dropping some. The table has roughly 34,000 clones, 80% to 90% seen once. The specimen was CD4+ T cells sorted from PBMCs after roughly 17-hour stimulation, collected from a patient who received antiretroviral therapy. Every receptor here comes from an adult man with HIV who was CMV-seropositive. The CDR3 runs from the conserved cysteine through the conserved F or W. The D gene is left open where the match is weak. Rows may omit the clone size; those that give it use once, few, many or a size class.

CASSPVQASTDTQYF	TGTGCCAGCTCACCAGTTCAGGCTAGCACAGATACGCAGTATTTT	-	TRBJ2-3	TRBV18	-
CASSYKRDRVYEQYF	TGTGCCAGCAGTTACAAAAGGGACAGGGTCTACGAGCAGTACTTC	TRBD1	TRBJ2-7	TRBV6-5	-
CASSQGVGSTSGNTIYF	TGCGCCAGCAGCCAAGGGGTAGGTTCAACCTCTGGAAACACCATATATTTT	-	TRBJ1-3	TRBV4-3	-
CASSYSSLRPEAFF	TGTGCCAGCAGTTACTCCAGCCTCCGACCTGAAGCTTTCTTT	-	TRBJ1-1	TRBV6-5	-
CASSSTRHGYTF	TGTGCCAGCAGTTCAACTCGTCATGGCTACACCTTC	-	TRBJ1-2	TRBV28	few
CASSFRNSQETQYF	TGTGCCAGCAGTTTCCGGAACTCCCAAGAGACCCAGTACTTC	-	TRBJ2-5	TRBV27	few
CASSVDVAGNTIYF	TGTGCCAGCAGCGTCGATGTAGCTGGAAACACCATATATTTT	-	TRBJ1-3	TRBV9	once
CASSLSSTNYGYTF	TGTGCCAGCAGCTTGTCTTCAACTAACTATGGCTACACCTTC	-	TRBJ1-2	TRBV5-6	few
CASSLVGGGLAGRYQETQYF	TGTGCCAGCAGCCTAGTTGGGGGGGGACTAGCGGGGCGATACCAAGAGACCCAGTACTTC	TRBD2	TRBJ2-5	TRBV7-6	-
CASSSLGLAGEQFF	TGTGCCAGCAGCTCTTTAGGGCTAGCGGGTGAGCAGTTCTTC	TRBD2	TRBJ2-1	TRBV7-2	few
CASSGSRSYEQYF	TGTGCCAGCAGTGGGTCTAGATCCTACGAGCAGTACTTC	-	TRBJ2-7	TRBV12-3/TRBV12-4	-
CSVVSGGSTDTQYF	TGCAGCGTTGTGTCCGGGGGCAGCACAGATACGCAGTATTTT	-	TRBJ2-3	TRBV29-1	-
CASSLDVQESLYGYTF	TGTGCCAGCAGCTTAGATGTTCAAGAGTCCCTCTATGGCTACACCTTC	-	TRBJ1-2	TRBV7-9	-
CASSPQASGTDTQYF	TGTGCCAGCAGCCCTCAGGCTAGCGGCACAGATACGCAGTATTTT	-	TRBJ2-3	TRBV7-9	few
CASSLQGLISGELFF	TGTGCCAGCAGCTTACAGGGTTTAATCTCCGGGGAGCTGTTTTTT	-	TRBJ2-2	TRBV5-8	-
CASSLELAGGKYF	TGTGCCAGCAGCTTAGAACTAGCGGGGGGAAAGTACTTC	TRBD2	TRBJ2-7	TRBV7-8	once
CASSLAFLQGQETQYF	TGCGCCAGCAGCTTGGCCTTTCTACAGGGTCAAGAGACCCAGTACTTC	-	TRBJ2-5	TRBV5-1	-
CASSLQSQAGGRGEQFF	TGTGCCAGCAGCTTGCAATCCCAGGCGGGGGGGCGAGGTGAGCAGTTCTTC	TRBD2	TRBJ2-1	TRBV5-8	-
CASSPPGTGGNQPQHF	TGTGCCAGCAGTCCCCCCGGGACAGGGGGCAATCAGCCCCAGCATTTT	TRBD1	TRBJ1-5	TRBV27	-
CASSLEGRDGYTF	TGCGCCAGCAGCTTAGAGGGGAGAGATGGCTACACCTTC	-	TRBJ1-2	TRBV5-1	-
CASRGTGGYQPQHF	TGTGCCAGCAGGGGGACAGGGGGCTATCAGCCCCAGCATTTT	TRBD1	TRBJ1-5	TRBV2	few
CASSLGLQETQYF	TGTGCCAGCTCACTGGGACTACAAGAGACCCAGTACTTC	TRBD2	TRBJ2-5	TRBV18	-
CASSSGTLPTQYF	TGTGCCAGCAGCTCCGGCACGCTACCTACGCAGTATTTT	-	TRBJ2-3	TRBV7-2	-
CASSLDTPGLAEYNEQFF	TGTGCCAGCAGTTTAGATACCCCGGGACTAGCGGAATACAATGAGCAGTTCTTC	TRBD2	TRBJ2-1	TRBV27	-
CAISDDRGSTEAFF	TGTGCCATCAGTGACGACAGGGGGTCGACTGAAGCTTTCTTT	TRBD1	TRBJ1-1	TRBV10-3	-
CASRRNTETAEAFF	TGTGCCAGCAGAAGAAATACGGAGACGGCTGAAGCTTTCTTT	-	TRBJ1-1	TRBV6-4	-
CAWSRITDTQYF	TGTGCCTGGAGTCGTATTACAGATACGCAGTATTTT	-	TRBJ2-3	TRBV30	-
CASRPDGNYGYTF	TGTGCCAGCAGACCGGACGGGAACTATGGCTACACCTTC	-	TRBJ1-2	TRBV6-5	-
CASSQTATNEKLFF	TGTGCCAGCAGCCAGACAGCAACTAATGAAAAACTGTTTTTT	-	TRBJ1-4	TRBV3-1/TRBV3-2	-
CAISELQGYSPLHF	TGTGCCATCAGTGAGTTACAGGGGTATTCACCCCTCCACTTT	TRBD1	TRBJ1-6	TRBV10-3	-
CATSGRDSAQETQYF	TGTGCCACCAGTGGCCGGGACAGTGCACAAGAGACCCAGTACTTC	TRBD1	TRBJ2-5	TRBV24-1	-
CASSNDRAFEAFF	TGTGCCAGCAGTAACGACAGGGCCTTTGAAGCTTTCTTT	TRBD1	TRBJ1-1	TRBV12-3/TRBV12-4	-
CASSLPGVAGNEQFF	TGTGCCAGCAGCCTCCCCGGAGTAGCGGGGAATGAGCAGTTCTTC	TRBD2	TRBJ2-1	TRBV4-2	-
CASSLAGTTQETQYF	TGTGCCAGCAGCTTAGCCGGGACAACCCAAGAGACCCAGTACTTC	-	TRBJ2-5	TRBV7-6	-
CASSPGQFHEQYF	TGTGCCAGCAGCCCAGGACAGTTCCACGAGCAGTACTTC	-	TRBJ2-7	TRBV11-3	-
CASSSKETGSNTEAFF	TGTGCCAGCAGCTCGAAGGAGACAGGATCGAACACTGAAGCTTTCTTT	-	TRBJ1-1	TRBV5-4	once
CASSLAAGFEAFF	TGTGCCAGCAGCTTAGCGGCAGGATTTGAAGCTTTCTTT	-	TRBJ1-1	TRBV7-6	-
CASSFDRGLIYGYTF	TGTGCCAGCAGCTTCGACAGGGGGCTGATCTATGGCTACACCTTC	TRBD1	TRBJ1-2	TRBV7-2	-
CASSLLGRGNYGYTF	TGTGCCAGCAGTTTATTGGGCAGGGGTAACTATGGCTACACCTTC	-	TRBJ1-2	TRBV28	-
CASSLVVSGPEAFF	TGTGCCAGCAGCTTAGTTGTATCGGGCCCTGAAGCTTTCTTT	-	TRBJ1-1	TRBV13	-
CASSLTGVDYTF	TGTGCCAGCAGCTTAACTGGGGTAGACTACACCTTC	-	TRBJ1-2	TRBV7-3	-
CASSPVGARELFF	TGTGCCAGCAGCCCGGTGGGGGCCAGGGAGCTGTTTTTT	-	TRBJ2-2	TRBV5-5	-